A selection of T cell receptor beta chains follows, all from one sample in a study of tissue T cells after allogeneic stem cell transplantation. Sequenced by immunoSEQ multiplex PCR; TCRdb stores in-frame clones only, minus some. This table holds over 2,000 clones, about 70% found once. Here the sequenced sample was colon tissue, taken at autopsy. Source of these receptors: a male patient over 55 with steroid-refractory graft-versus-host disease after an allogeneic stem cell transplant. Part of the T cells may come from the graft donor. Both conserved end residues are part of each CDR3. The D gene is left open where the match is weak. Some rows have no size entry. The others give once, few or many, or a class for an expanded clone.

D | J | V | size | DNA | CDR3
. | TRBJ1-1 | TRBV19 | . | TGTGCCAGTAGTCCCCGGACCGATAGGAACACTGAAGCTTTCTTT | CASSPRTDRNTEAFF
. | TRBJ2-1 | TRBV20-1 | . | TGCAGTGCTAGTTCAGGGGGGATCAATGAGCAGTTCTTC | CSASSGGINEQFF
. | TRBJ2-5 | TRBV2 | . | TGTGCCAGCAGTGACTCCGAGTTAGAGACCCAGTACTTC | CASSDSELETQYF
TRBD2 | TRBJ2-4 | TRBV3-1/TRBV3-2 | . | TGTGCCAGCAGCAACCGTCGAGGGACTAGCGGGGGGTTTTCCAACATTCAGTACTTC | CASSNRRGTSGGFSNIQYF
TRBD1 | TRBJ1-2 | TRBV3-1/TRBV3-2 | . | TGTGCCAGCAGCTCTACCTGGACGGGACAGTATGGAGCTAACTATGGCTACACCTTC | CASSSTWTGQYGANYGYTF
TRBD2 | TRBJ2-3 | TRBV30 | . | TGTGCCTGGAGTGTTAGGTTAGCGGGGTCCACAGATACGCAGTATTTT | CAWSVRLAGSTDTQYF
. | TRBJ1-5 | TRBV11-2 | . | TGTGCCAGCAGCTTAGATCTGGATCAGCCCCAGCATTTT | CASSLDLDQPQHF
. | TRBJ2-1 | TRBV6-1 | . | TGTGCCAGCACAGCGGTTTCCGACAATGAGCAGTTCTTC | CASTAVSDNEQFF
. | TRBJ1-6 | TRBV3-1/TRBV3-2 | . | TGTGCCAGCAGAGACAGCAATAATTCACCCCTCCACTTT | CASRDSNNSPLHF
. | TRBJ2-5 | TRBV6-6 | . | TGTGCCAGCAGTAGACCCCCGGGTCAAGAGACCCAGTACTTC | CASSRPPGQETQYF
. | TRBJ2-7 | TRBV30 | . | TGTGCCTGGAGTGTATTACGTGGTCAGTACTTC | CAWSVLRGQYF
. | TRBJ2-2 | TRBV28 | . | TGTGCCAGCTCAGGAGATGACACCGGGGAGCTGTTTTTT | CASSGDDTGELFF
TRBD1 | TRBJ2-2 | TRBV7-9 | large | TGTGCCAGCAGCGCAACAGGGGGCATGGCCGGGGAGCTGTTTTTT | CASSATGGMAGELFF
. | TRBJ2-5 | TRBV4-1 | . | TGCGCCAGCAGCCAAGAGGAAAGACAAGAGACCCAGTACTTC | CASSQEERQETQYF
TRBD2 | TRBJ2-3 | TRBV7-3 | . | TGTGCCAGCAGCTTAATGGGGACTAGCCTGACAGATACGCAGTATTTT | CASSLMGTSLTDTQYF
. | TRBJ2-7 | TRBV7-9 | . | TGTGCCAGCAGCCTCAGGGATCCCCCTATAGAGCAGTACTTC | CASSLRDPPIEQYF
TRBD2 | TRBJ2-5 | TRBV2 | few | TGTGCCAGCAGTGCGTTGCGGGGGCAAGAGACCCAGTACTTC | CASSALRGQETQYF
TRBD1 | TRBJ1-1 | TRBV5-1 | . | TGCGCCAGCAGCTTGGCCCCGGGACAGCGGGAAGCTTTCTTT | CASSLAPGQREAFF
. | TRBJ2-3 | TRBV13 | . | TGTGCCAGCACCTTCAGGGGGGGCACAGATACGCAGTATTTT | CASTFRGGTDTQYF
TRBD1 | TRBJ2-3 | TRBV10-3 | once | TGTGCCATCAGGGCCGGGACAGGGGTAGATACGCAGTATTTT | CAIRAGTGVDTQYF
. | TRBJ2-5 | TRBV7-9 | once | TGTGCCAGCAGCTTACCAAAATCAGGCGGAGAGACCCAGTACTTC | CASSLPKSGGETQYF
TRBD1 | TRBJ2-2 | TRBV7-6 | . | TGTGCCAGCAGCCCATGGACAGGGCGGGGCACCGGGGAGCTGTTTTTT | CASSPWTGRGTGELFF
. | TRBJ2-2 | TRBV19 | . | TGTGCCACCTTGAGGACTCTCAACACCGGGGAGCTGTTTTTT | CATLRTLNTGELFF
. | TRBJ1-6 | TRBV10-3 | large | TGTGCCATCAGTGATGGTCCTATGAATAATTCACCCCTCCACTTT | CAISDGPMNNSPLHF
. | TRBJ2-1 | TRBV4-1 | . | TGCGCCAGCAGCCAGAGGGGCTGGGTTGAGCAGTTCTTC | CASSQRGWVEQFF
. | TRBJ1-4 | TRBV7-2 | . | TGTGCCAGCAGCTTAGACGGGGGGGCAACTAATGAAAAACTGTTTTTT | CASSLDGGATNEKLFF
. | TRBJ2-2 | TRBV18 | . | TGTGCCAGCTCACCGGACCTATCGAACACCGGGGAGCTGTTTTTT | CASSPDLSNTGELFF
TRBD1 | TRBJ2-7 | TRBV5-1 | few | TGCGCCAGCAGGGCCGGGACAGGGGGAAACGAGCAGTACTTC | CASRAGTGGNEQYF
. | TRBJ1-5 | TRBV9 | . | TGTGCCAGCAGCGAGGGGTCGGATCAGCCCCAGCATTTT | CASSEGSDQPQHF
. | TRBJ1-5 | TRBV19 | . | TGTGCCAGTAATAAAAGGGTTAGCAATCAGCCCCAGCATTTT | CASNKRVSNQPQHF
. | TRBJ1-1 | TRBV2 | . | TGTGCCAGCAGTGTGGAGGGGCAGGGCACTGAAGCTTTCTTT | CASSVEGQGTEAFF
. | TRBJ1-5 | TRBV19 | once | TGTGCCAGTAGTAATCCTGGGGACAATCAGCCCCAGCATTTT | CASSNPGDNQPQHF
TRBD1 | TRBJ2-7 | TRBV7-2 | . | TGTGCCAGCAGCCCGACAGGGGGCTCCTACGAGCAGTACTTC | CASSPTGGSYEQYF
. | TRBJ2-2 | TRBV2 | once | TGTGCCAGCAGCGGCCCAGGGGCCGGGGAGCTGTTTTTT | CASSGPGAGELFF
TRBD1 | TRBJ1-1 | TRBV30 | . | TGTGCCTGGGGGACAGGGATAAACACTGAAGCTTTCTTT | CAWGTGINTEAFF
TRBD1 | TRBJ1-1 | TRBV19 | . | TGTGCCAGTAGGAGCAGGGGGGCCAACACTGAAGCTTTCTTT | CASRSRGANTEAFF
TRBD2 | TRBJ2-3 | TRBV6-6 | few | TGTGCCAGCAGTTACATGGGTAGCGGGGCCACAGATACGCAGTATTTT | CASSYMGSGATDTQYF
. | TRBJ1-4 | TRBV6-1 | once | TGTGCCAGCAGTGAATTCGTCCGAACAACTAATGAAAAACTGTTTTTT | CASSEFVRTTNEKLFF
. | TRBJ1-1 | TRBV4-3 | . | TGCGCCAGCAACCAAGCTACCGGTGGGGGGCCCACTGAAGCTTTCTTT | CASNQATGGGPTEAFF
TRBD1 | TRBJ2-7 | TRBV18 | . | TGTGCCAGCTCGTCCCGGGACAGCTACGAGCAGTACTTC | CASSSRDSYEQYF
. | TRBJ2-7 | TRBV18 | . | TGTGCCAGCTCACCTGGGGGAAGCTCCTACGAGCAGTACTTC | CASSPGGSSYEQYF
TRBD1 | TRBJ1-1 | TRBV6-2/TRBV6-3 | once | TGTGCCAGCAGTTGGACAGGTGAGACTGAAGCTTTCTTT | CASSWTGETEAFF
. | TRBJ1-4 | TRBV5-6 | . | TGTGCCAGCAGCCCGAAAACAGGCTACCCCAATCTTTTT | CASSPKTGYPNLF
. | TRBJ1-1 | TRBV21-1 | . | TGTGCCAGCAGCCGTGGGTTGGTGATTAGGAACACTGAAGCTTTCTTT | CASSRGLVIRNTEAFF
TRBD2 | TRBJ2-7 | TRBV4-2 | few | TGTGCCAGCAGCCAAGAGGGGGCTAGCGGGGGGTCTACCTACGAGCAGTACTTC | CASSQEGASGGSTYEQYF
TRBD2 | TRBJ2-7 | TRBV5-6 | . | TGTGCCAGCAGCGGGGTAAGCGGGGGAGCCTACGAGCAGTACTTC | CASSGVSGGAYEQYF
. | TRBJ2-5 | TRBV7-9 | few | TGTGCCAGCAGCTTCCAGGAGGGGGGTCTGTACTTC | CASSFQEGGLYF
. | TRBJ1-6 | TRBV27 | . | TGTGCCAGCAGTTTATACCCGAGGGAGGGTTCACCCCTCCACTTT | CASSLYPREGSPLHF
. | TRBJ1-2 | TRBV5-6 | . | TGTGCCAGCAGCTTGGCAGACTCTATATTCTATGGCTACACCTTC | CASSLADSIFYGYTF
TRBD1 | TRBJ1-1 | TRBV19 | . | TGTGCCAGTAGTACACGTGCCCCACAGGGGGAAGCTTTCTTT | CASSTRAPQGEAFF
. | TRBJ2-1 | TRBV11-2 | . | TGTGCCAGCAGCTTAGATTCTTGGGTTGATTACAATGAGCAGTTCTTC | CASSLDSWVDYNEQFF
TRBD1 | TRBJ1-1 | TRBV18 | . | TGTGCCAGCGACAGGGGTGGCACTGAAGCTTTCTTT | CASDRGGTEAFF
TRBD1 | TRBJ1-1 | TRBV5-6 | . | TGTGCCAGCAGCCGACAGGGAGGGCCGGAAGCTTTCTTT | CASSRQGGPEAFF
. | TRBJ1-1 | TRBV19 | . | TGTGCCAGTAGTATAAGCAGCCTCACTGAAGCTTTCTTT | CASSISSLTEAFF
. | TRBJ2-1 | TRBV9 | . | TGTGCCAGCAGCGTAGAACCGCCAGAGCAGTTCTTC | CASSVEPPEQFF
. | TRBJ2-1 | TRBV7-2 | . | TGTGCCAGCAGCTTAGAGGGACTTCAACACAATGAGCAGTTCTTC | CASSLEGLQHNEQFF
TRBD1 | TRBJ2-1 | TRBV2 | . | TGTGCCAGCAGTCGCAGGGGGAGCTCCTACAATGAGCAGTTCTTC | CASSRRGSSYNEQFF
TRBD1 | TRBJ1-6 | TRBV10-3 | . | TGTGCCATTGGGACAGGGGATAGCTCACCCCTCCACTTT | CAIGTGDSSPLHF
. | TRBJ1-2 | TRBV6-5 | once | TGTGCCAGCAGTTACAGAAGGACAGCTGTTGGCTACACCTTC | CASSYRRTAVGYTF